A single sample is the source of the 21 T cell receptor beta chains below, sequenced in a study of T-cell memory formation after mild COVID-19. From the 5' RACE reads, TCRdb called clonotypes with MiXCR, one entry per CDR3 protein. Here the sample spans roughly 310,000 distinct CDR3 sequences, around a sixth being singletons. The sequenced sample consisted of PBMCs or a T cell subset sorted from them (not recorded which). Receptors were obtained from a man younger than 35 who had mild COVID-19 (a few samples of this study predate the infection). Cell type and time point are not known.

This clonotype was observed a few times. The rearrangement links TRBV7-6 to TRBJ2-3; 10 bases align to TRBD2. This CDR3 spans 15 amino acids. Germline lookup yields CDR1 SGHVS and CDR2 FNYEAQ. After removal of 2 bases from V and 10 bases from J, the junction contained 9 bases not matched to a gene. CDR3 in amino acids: CASSLSSSGGASQYF. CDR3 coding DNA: TGTGCCAGCAGCTTATCCTCCAGCGGGGGGGCCTCGCAGTATTTT.

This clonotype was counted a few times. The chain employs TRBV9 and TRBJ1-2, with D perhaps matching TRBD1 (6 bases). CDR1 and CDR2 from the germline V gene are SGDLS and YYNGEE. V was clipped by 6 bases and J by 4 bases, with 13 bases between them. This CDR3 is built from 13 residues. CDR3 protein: CASTPWGAYGYTF. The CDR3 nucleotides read TGTGCCAGCACCCCCTGGGGGGCCTATGGCTACACCTTC.

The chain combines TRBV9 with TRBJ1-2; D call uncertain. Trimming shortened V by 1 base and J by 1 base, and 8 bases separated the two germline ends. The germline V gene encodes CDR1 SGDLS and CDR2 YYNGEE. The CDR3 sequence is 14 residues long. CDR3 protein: CASSVTTLNYGYTF. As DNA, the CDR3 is TGTGCCAGCAGCGTAACGACCCTTAACTATGGCTACACCTTC.

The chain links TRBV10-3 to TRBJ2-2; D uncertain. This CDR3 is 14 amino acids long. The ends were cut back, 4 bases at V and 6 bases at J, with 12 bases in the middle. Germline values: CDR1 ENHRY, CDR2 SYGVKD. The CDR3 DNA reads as TGTGCCATCAGTGCCAGACCTGGGGCCGGGGAGCTGTTTTTT. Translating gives CAISARPGAGELFF.

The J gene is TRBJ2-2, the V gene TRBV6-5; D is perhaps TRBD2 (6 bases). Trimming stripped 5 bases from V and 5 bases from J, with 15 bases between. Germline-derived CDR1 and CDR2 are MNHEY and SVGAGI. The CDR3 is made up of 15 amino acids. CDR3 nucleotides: TGTGCCAGCAGTCTCGGGGGACCTCGGACCGGGGAGCTGTTTTTT. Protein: CASSLGGPRTGELFF.

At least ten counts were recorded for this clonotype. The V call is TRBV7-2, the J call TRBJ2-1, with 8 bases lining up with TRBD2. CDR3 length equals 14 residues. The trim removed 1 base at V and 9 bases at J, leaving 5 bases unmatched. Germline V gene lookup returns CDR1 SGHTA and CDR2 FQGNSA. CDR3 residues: CASSLGAGGSEQFF. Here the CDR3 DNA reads TGTGCCAGCAGCTTAGGGGCGGGGGGTAGTGAGCAGTTCTTC.

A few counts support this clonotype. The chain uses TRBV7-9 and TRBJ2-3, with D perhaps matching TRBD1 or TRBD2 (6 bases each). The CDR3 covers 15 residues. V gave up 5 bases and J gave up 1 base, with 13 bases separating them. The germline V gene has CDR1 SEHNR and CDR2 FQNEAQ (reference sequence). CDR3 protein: CASSPLGGGTDTQYF. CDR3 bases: TGTGCCAGCAGCCCACTCGGGGGCGGCACAGATACGCAGTATTTT.

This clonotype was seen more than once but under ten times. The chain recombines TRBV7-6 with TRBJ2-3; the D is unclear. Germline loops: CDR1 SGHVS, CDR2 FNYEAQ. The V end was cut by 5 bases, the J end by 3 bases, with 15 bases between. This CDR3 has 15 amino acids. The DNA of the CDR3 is TGTGCCAGCAGCCCCGAAGGGCTCTGGACAGATACGCAGTATTTT. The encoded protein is CASSPEGLWTDTQYF.

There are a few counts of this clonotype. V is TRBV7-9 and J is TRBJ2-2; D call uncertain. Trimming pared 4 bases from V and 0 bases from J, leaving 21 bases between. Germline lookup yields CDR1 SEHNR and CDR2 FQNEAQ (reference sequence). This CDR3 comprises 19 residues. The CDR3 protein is CASSSKRAFVQANTGELFF. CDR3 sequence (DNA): TGTGCCAGCAGCTCGAAACGGGCCTTCGTCCAGGCGAACACCGGGGAGCTGTTTTTT.

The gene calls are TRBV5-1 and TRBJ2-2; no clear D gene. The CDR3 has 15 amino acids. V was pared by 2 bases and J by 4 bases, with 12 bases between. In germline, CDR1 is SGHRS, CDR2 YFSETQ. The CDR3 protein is CASSFSGIGTGELFF. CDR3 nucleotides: TGCGCCAGCAGCTTTTCTGGGATAGGCACCGGGGAGCTGTTTTTT.

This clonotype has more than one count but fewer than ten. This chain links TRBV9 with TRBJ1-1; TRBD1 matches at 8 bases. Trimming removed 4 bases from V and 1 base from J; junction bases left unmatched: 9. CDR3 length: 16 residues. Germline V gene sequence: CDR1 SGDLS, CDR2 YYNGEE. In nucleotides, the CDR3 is TGTGCCAGCAGCCTCGGACAGGGCACAGGGAACACTGAAGCTTTCTTT. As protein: CASSLGQGTGNTEAFF.

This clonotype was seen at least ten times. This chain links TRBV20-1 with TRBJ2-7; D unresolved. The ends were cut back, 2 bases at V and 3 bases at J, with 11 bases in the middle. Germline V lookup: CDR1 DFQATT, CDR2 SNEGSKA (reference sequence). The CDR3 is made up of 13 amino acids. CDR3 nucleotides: TGCAGTGCTAGAAGCGTCCTTAGCTACGAGCAGTACTTC. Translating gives CSARSVLSYEQYF.

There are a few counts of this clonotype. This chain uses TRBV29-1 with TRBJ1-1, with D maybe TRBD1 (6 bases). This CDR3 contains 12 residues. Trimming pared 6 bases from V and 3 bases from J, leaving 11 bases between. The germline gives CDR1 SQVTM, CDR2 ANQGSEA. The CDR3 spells CSVQGSHTEAFF. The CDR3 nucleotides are TGCAGCGTCCAGGGGTCTCACACTGAAGCTTTCTTT.

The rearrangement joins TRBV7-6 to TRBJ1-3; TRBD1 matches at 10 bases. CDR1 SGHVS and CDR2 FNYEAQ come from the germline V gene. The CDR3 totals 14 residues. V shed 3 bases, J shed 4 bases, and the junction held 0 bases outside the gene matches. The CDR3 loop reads CASSLGQGGNTIYF. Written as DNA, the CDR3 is TGTGCCAGCAGCTTGGGACAGGGGGGAAACACCATATATTTT.

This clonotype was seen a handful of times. DNA of the CDR3: TGCGCCAGCAGCTTGTTTTTAAACACTGGCTACACCTTC. Translated: CASSLFLNTGYTF. The chain uses TRBV5-1 and TRBJ1-2, with unresolved D. This CDR3 spans 13 amino acids. V shed 1 base and J shed 7 bases, with 11 bases lying between them. Germline CDR1 and CDR2: SGHRS and YFSETQ.

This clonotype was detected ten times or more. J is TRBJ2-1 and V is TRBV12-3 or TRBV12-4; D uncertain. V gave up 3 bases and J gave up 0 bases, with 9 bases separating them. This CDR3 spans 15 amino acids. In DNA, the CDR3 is TGTGCCAGCAGTTTTCTAGGTTCCTCCTACAATGAGCAGTTCTTC. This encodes CASSFLGSSYNEQFF.

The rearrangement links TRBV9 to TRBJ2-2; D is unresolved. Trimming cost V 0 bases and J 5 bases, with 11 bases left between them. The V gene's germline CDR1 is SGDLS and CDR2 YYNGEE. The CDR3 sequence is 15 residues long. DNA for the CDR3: TGTGCCAGCAGCGTAGAGCCCCAGGTTACCGGGGAGCTGTTTTTT. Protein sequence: CASSVEPQVTGELFF.

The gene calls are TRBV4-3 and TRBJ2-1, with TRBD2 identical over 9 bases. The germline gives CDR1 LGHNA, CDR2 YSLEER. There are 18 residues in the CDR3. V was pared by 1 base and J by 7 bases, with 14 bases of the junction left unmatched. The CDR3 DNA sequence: TGCGCCAGCAGCCAAGCCCCCCCTAGGAGCGGGGGGTGGAATGAGCAGTTCTTC. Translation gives CASSQAPPRSGGWNEQFF.

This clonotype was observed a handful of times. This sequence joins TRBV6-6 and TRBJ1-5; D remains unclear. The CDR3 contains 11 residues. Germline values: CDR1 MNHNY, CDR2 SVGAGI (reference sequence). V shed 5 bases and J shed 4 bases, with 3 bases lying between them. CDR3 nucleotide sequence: TGTGCCAGCAGTCAGAATCAGCCCCAGCATTTT. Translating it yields CASSQNQPQHF.

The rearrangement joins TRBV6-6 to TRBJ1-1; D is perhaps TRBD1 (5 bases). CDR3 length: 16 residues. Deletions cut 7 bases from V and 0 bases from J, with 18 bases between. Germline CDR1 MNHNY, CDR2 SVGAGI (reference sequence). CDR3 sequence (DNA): TGTGCCAGCATCACAGGTGGGGTTGTTTTGAACACTGAAGCTTTCTTT. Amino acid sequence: CASITGGVVLNTEAFF.

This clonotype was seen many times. CDR3 loop: CASSPTSGYGYTF. The CDR3 DNA sequence: TGTGCCAGCAGCCCTACTTCGGGCTATGGCTACACCTTC. The chain recombines TRBV7-2 with TRBJ1-2; the D is unclear. The CDR3 length is 13 residues. V shed 5 bases and J shed 4 bases, with 11 bases lying between them. Germline values: CDR1 SGHTA, CDR2 FQGNSA.